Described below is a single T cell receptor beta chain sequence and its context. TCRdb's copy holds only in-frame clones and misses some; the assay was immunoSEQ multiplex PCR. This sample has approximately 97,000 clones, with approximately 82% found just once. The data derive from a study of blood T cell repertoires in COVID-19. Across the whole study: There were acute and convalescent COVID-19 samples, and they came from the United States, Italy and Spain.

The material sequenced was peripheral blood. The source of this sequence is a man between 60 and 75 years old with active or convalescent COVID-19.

The CDR3: CASSSLSGTSTDTQYF. For the CDR3, the DNA is TGTGCCAGCAGTTCTTTAAGCGGTACTAGCACAGATACGCAGTATTTT. The chain links TRBV6-5 to TRBJ2-3, with a weak D call TRBD2 (5 bases). V was pared by 4 bases and J by 0 bases, with 14 bases between. The CDR3 has 16 amino acids. Germline V gene data show CDR1 as MNHEY and CDR2 as SVGAGI.